A selection of T cell receptor beta chains follows, all from one sample in a study of post-analysis software for immune sequencing data. TCRdb processed the PCR reads anew with MiXCR; each CDR3 protein has one entry. The sample yields 450,000 or so distinct CDR3 sequences, under 55% seen once. The sequenced sample was blood. The receptors were sampled from a girl aged 5-17 years with multiple sclerosis. Each CDR3 is given with its conserved first and last residue. D genes are given only for firm matches.

D gene: TRBD1
V gene: TRBV14
J gene: TRBJ2-1
CDR3 protein: CASSHDRQGIYNEQFF

D gene: .
V gene: TRBV12-3/TRBV12-4
J gene: TRBJ1-1
CDR3 protein: CASSRDSLGTEAFF

D gene: .
V gene: TRBV6-5
J gene: TRBJ2-1
CDR3 protein: CASSRGVNEQFF

D gene: .
V gene: TRBV5-1
J gene: TRBJ2-7
CDR3 protein: CASSGGDGYSEQYF

D gene: .
V gene: TRBV7-9
J gene: TRBJ1-6
CDR3 protein: CASSCPNCPLHF

D gene: .
V gene: TRBV20-1
J gene: TRBJ1-5
CDR3 protein: CSAREYSNQPQHF

D gene: TRBD2
V gene: TRBV10-3
J gene: TRBJ2-5
CDR3 protein: CAISESSGRETQYF

D gene: .
V gene: TRBV4-3
J gene: TRBJ1-5
CDR3 protein: CASSQDNRVNQPQHF

D gene: .
V gene: TRBV20-1
J gene: TRBJ1-2
CDR3 protein: CSARDSGYTF

D gene: .
V gene: TRBV10-3
J gene: TRBJ2-7
CDR3 protein: CATSDDLSEGRISYEQYF

D gene: TRBD1
V gene: TRBV5-5
J gene: .
CDR3 protein: CASSLNRGNEQYF

D gene: TRBD1
V gene: TRBV20-1
J gene: TRBJ1-2
CDR3 protein: CSASSTGGRYGYTF

D gene: TRBD2
V gene: TRBV7-2
J gene: TRBJ2-1
CDR3 protein: CASSLQGLAGINEQFF

D gene: TRBD1
V gene: TRBV7-9
J gene: TRBJ1-1
CDR3 protein: CASSLATGGAWDEAFF

D gene: .
V gene: TRBV5-1
J gene: TRBJ1-1
CDR3 protein: CASSLTGSRITEAFF

D gene: TRBD1
V gene: TRBV27
J gene: TRBJ1-2
CDR3 protein: CASSLSGQGIYGYTF

D gene: .
V gene: TRBV28
J gene: TRBJ1-1
CDR3 protein: CASSLMRGTGGENTEAFF

D gene: .
V gene: TRBV29-1
J gene: TRBJ2-5
CDR3 protein: CSVRPRYQETQYF

D gene: TRBD2
V gene: TRBV24-1
J gene: TRBJ2-5
CDR3 protein: CATSEPSGQETQYF

D gene: .
V gene: TRBV10-3
J gene: TRBJ2-1
CDR3 protein: CAISVTQERDEQFF

D gene: .
V gene: TRBV20-1
J gene: TRBJ2-5
CDR3 protein: CSASEGGRGGETQYF

D gene: TRBD1
V gene: TRBV10-3
J gene: TRBJ1-2
CDR3 protein: CAISDPGTGGSYGYTF

D gene: TRBD1
V gene: TRBV24-1
J gene: TRBJ2-3
CDR3 protein: CATSKGATDTQYF

D gene: .
V gene: TRBV9
J gene: TRBJ2-3
CDR3 protein: CASSVTDGYTDTQYF

D gene: .
V gene: TRBV5-1
J gene: TRBJ2-1
CDR3 protein: CASSLGGKYNEQFF

D gene: .
V gene: TRBV14
J gene: TRBJ2-5
CDR3 protein: CASSQSPWMDGEQYF

D gene: TRBD2
V gene: TRBV20-1
J gene: TRBJ2-7
CDR3 protein: CSATRTSGRATPYEQYF

D gene: TRBD2
V gene: TRBV29-1
J gene: TRBJ2-3
CDR3 protein: CSVGGGGTDTQYF

D gene: TRBD2
V gene: TRBV12-3/TRBV12-4
J gene: TRBJ2-7
CDR3 protein: CASSLAAGGTYEQYF

D gene: .
V gene: TRBV7-9
J gene: TRBJ2-3
CDR3 protein: CEGISQETDTQYF

D gene: TRBD2
V gene: TRBV4-2
J gene: TRBJ2-1
CDR3 protein: CASSQVRTSEQFF

D gene: .
V gene: TRBV10-2
J gene: TRBJ1-1
CDR3 protein: CASSESQGSTEAFF

D gene: .
V gene: TRBV7-8
J gene: TRBJ1-5
CDR3 protein: CASSMSNQPQHF

D gene: TRBD1
V gene: TRBV20-1
J gene: TRBJ2-7
CDR3 protein: CSARDPRGQRSYEQYF

D gene: .
V gene: TRBV7-3
J gene: TRBJ2-1
CDR3 protein: CASSASPDNEQFF

D gene: .
V gene: TRBV9
J gene: TRBJ2-1
CDR3 protein: CASSVEDNEQFF

D gene: .
V gene: TRBV7-2
J gene: TRBJ2-7
CDR3 protein: CASSLGGSGPYNEQYF

D gene: .
V gene: TRBV10-3
J gene: TRBJ2-7
CDR3 protein: CAISESKTHTYEQYF

D gene: TRBD1
V gene: TRBV5-1
J gene: .
CDR3 protein: CASSLGPPGGEYEQYF